These T cell receptor beta chains were read from a single sample in a study of shared clonotypes between healthy human individuals. This table comes from immunoSEQ multiplex PCR, and its TCRdb copy is limited to in-frame clones, with some not included. The data show 1.6 million or so clones, more than 95% seen once. Material for sequencing was naive CD4+ T cells sorted from blood. The receptors here all came from a man between 25 and 39 years old in good health. Each CDR3 is given with its conserved first and last residue. A D gene is named only where the DNA matches it firmly. Clone size is stated in some rows and not others, as once, few, many or a class when expanded.

V gene	D gene	clone size	J gene	CDR3 protein	CDR3 DNA
TRBV5-4	TRBD2	NA	TRBJ2-3	CASSLELAANTQYF	TGTGCCAGCAGCTTGGAACTAGCGGCTAATACGCAGTATTTT
TRBV5-4	NA	once	TRBJ1-2	CASSSPMRAGDNNYGYTF	TGTGCCAGCAGCTCCCCAATGAGGGCAGGGGATAACAACTATGGCTACACCTTC
TRBV6-6	TRBD1	NA	TRBJ2-5	CASSKPGQGQETQYF	TGTGCCAGCAGTAAACCGGGACAGGGGCAAGAGACCCAGTACTTC
TRBV30	NA	NA	TRBJ1-5	CAWAVGESQPQHF	TGTGCCTGGGCGGTGGGGGAGTCTCAGCCCCAGCATTTT
TRBV29-1	NA	NA	TRBJ1-4	CSVRQAANEKLFF	TGCAGCGTGAGACAGGCGGCTAATGAAAAACTGTTTTTT
TRBV28	NA	NA	TRBJ1-2	CASSLAGEGYTF	TGTGCCAGCAGTTTAGCCGGGGAGGGCTACACCTTC
TRBV2	TRBD2	NA	TRBJ2-1	CASMTGTRAYNEQFF	TGTGCCAGCATGACCGGGACTAGGGCCTACAATGAGCAGTTCTTC
TRBV5-1	NA	NA	TRBJ2-7	CASGLLGYEQYF	TGCGCCAGCGGCCTACTAGGCTACGAGCAGTACTTC
TRBV7-8	NA	NA	TRBJ1-1	CASRTTTVGTEAFF	TGTGCCAGCAGAACGACGACGGTGGGGACTGAAGCTTTCTTT
TRBV19	TRBD1	NA	TRBJ1-4	CASSITGAGEKLFF	TGTGCCAGTAGTATAACAGGGGCGGGTGAAAAACTGTTTTTT
TRBV9	NA	NA	TRBJ2-3	CASSVGSLVADTQYF	TGTGCCAGCAGCGTAGGGAGTCTAGTTGCAGATACGCAGTATTTT
TRBV27	NA	NA	TRBJ1-2	CASSLGVGSLGVGYTF	TGTGCCAGCAGTTTAGGGGTGGGGAGCTTGGGCGTCGGCTACACCTTC
TRBV9	NA	NA	TRBJ2-1	CASSGDTYNEQFF	TGTGCCAGCAGCGGAGACACCTACAATGAGCAGTTCTTC
TRBV5-1	NA	NA	TRBJ1-5	CASSLVPLRESNNQPQHF	TGCGCCAGCAGCTTGGTTCCCCTCCGGGAGTCTAACAATCAGCCCCAGCATTTT
TRBV10-3	NA	NA	TRBJ1-3	CAITALAGNTIYF	TGTGCCATCACCGCGCTAGCAGGAAACACCATATATTTT
TRBV5-5	NA	NA	TRBJ1-2	CASSLDSGRTNYGYTF	TGTGCCAGCAGCTTGGACTCAGGGCGGACCAACTATGGCTACACCTTC
TRBV7-3	TRBD2	NA	TRBJ2-7	CASSVEGTSGTFEQYF	TGTGCCAGCAGCGTAGAGGGGACTAGCGGGACTTTCGAGCAGTACTTC
TRBV27	NA	NA	TRBJ2-1	CASRLPATNEQFF	TGTGCCAGCAGACTACCCGCCACCAATGAGCAGTTCTTC
TRBV10-3	TRBD2	NA	TRBJ2-3	CAISEVLAGGVNTQYF	TGTGCCATCAGTGAAGTCCTAGCGGGAGGTGTGAATACGCAGTATTTT
TRBV19	NA	NA	TRBJ2-1	CASSRAPPRHNEQFF	TGTGCCAGTAGTAGGGCCCCGCCCCGTCACAATGAGCAGTTCTTC
TRBV2	NA	NA	TRBJ2-5	CASSAGVGETQYF	TGTGCCAGCAGCGCAGGGGTTGGGGAGACCCAGTACTTC
TRBV19	TRBD1	NA	TRBJ2-1	CASSMWGTGSYNEQFF	TGTGCCAGTAGTATGTGGGGGACAGGGTCCTACAATGAGCAGTTCTTC
TRBV29-1	NA	few	TRBJ2-7	CSVGGSPSYEQYF	TGCAGCGTTGGGGGCAGTCCCTCCTACGAGCAGTACTTC
TRBV27	NA	NA	TRBJ1-5	CASRVGRGSNQPQHF	TGTGCCAGCAGGGTGGGACGGGGTAGCAATCAGCCCCAGCATTTT
TRBV5-1	NA	NA	TRBJ1-2	CASKKGDGARYGYTF	TGCGCCAGCAAAAAGGGGGATGGGGCGCGGTATGGCTACACCTTC
TRBV9	TRBD1	NA	TRBJ2-7	CASSPWQGASYEQYF	TGTGCCAGCAGCCCGTGGCAGGGGGCATCCTACGAGCAGTACTTC
TRBV18	NA	NA	TRBJ2-4	CASSLKIAGLSGVTGDIQYF	TGTGCCAGCTCACTAAAAATAGCGGGACTGAGTGGAGTCACAGGGGACATTCAGTACTTC
TRBV5-1	NA	NA	TRBJ2-7	CASSPDSRGGSYEQYF	TGCGCCAGCAGCCCTGACTCCCGAGGGGGCTCCTACGAGCAGTACTTC
TRBV5-8	NA	once	TRBJ1-1	CASSLRLFSEAFF	TGTGCCAGCAGCCTAAGACTGTTCTCTGAAGCTTTCTTT
TRBV6-4	NA	few	TRBJ1-5	CATTWVDQPQHF	TGTGCCACCACTTGGGTCGATCAGCCCCAGCATTTT
TRBV29-1	NA	NA	TRBJ2-7	CSAGHNNYEQYF	TGCAGCGCGGGACACAATAACTACGAGCAGTACTTC
TRBV6-1	NA	NA	TRBJ2-1	CASSRGTNEQFF	TGTGCCAGCAGCCGGGGGACTAATGAGCAGTTCTTC
TRBV5-1	NA	NA	TRBJ2-7	CASSLFGEPSTYEQYF	TGCGCCAGCAGCTTGTTCGGGGAACCCTCTACCTACGAGCAGTACTTC
TRBV10-3	NA	NA	TRBJ1-3	CAKRDNSGNTIYF	TGTGCCAAACGGGACAACTCTGGAAACACCATATATTTT
TRBV7-8	TRBD2	NA	TRBJ2-7	CASSLVGEGSYEQYF	TGTGCCAGCAGCTTAGTGGGGGAGGGCTCCTACGAGCAGTACTTC
TRBV7-9	TRBD2	NA	TRBJ2-3	CASSPRGGITDTQYF	TGTGCCAGCAGCCCCCGCGGGGGGATCACAGATACGCAGTATTTT
TRBV10-3	TRBD2	NA	TRBJ2-1	CATRTSGNEQFF	TGTGCCACCAGGACTAGCGGGAATGAGCAGTTCTTC
TRBV16	NA	NA	TRBJ1-5	CASSQSPGAGSNQPQHF	TGTGCCAGCAGCCAATCTCCAGGGGCTGGTAGCAATCAGCCCCAGCATTTT
TRBV9	NA	NA	TRBJ2-1	CASSDAWSSYNEQFF	TGTGCCAGCAGTGATGCCTGGAGCTCCTACAATGAGCAGTTCTTC
TRBV5-1	NA	NA	TRBJ1-3	CASSLIPGNTIYF	TGCGCCAGCAGCTTAATCCCTGGAAACACCATATATTTT
TRBV7-3	NA	once	TRBJ2-3	CASSLNSGTSTDTQYF	TGTGCCAGCAGCTTAAACAGTGGTACTAGCACAGATACGCAGTATTTT
TRBV7-8	NA	NA	TRBJ1-1	CASSFNPRGENPTMNTEAFF	TGTGCCAGCAGCTTCAACCCGAGGGGGGAAAACCCAACCATGAACACTGAAGCTTTCTTT
TRBV4-2	TRBD2	NA	TRBJ2-1	CASSQLKKSLAGVSNEQFF	TGTGCCAGCAGCCAACTTAAAAAGTCCCTAGCGGGAGTTTCTAATGAGCAGTTCTTC
TRBV21-1	NA	once	TRBJ2-3	CASSKVGPGLADTDTQYF	TGTGCCAGCAGCAAAGTGGGTCCGGGACTAGCGGACACAGATACGCAGTATTTT
TRBV9	NA	NA	TRBJ1-1	CASSVAGESTEAFF	TGTGCCAGCAGCGTAGCGGGTGAAAGTACTGAAGCTTTCTTT
TRBV7-6	NA	NA	TRBJ2-3	CASSLGTDTQYF	TGTGCCAGCAGCTTAGGCACAGATACGCAGTATTTT